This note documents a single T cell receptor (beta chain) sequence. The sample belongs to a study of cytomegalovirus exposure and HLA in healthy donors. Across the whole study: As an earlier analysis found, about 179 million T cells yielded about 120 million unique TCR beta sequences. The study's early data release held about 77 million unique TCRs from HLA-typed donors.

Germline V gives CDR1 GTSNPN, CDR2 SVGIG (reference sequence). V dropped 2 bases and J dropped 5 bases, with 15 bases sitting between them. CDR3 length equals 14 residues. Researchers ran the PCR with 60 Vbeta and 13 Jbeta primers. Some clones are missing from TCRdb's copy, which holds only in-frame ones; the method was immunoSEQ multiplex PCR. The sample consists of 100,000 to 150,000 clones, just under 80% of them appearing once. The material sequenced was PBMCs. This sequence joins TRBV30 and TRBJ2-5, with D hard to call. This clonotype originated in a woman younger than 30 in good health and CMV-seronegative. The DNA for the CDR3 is TGTGCCTGGAGTCCAACTGCCCTCGGGGAGACCCAGTACTTC. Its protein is CAWSPTALGETQYF.